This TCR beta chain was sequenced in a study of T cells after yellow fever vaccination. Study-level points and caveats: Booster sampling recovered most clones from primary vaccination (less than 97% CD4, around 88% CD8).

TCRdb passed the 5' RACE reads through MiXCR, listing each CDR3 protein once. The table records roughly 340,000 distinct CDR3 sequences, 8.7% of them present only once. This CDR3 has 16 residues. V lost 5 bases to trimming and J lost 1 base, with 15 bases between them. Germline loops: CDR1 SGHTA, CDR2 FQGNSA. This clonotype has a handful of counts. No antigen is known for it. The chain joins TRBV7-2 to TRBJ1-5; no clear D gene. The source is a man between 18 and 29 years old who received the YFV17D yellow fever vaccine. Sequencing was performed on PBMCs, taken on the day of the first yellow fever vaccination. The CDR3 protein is CASSQRGGMSNQPQHF. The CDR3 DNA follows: TGTGCCAGCAGCCAGAGAGGCGGGATGAGCAATCAGCCCCAGCATTTT.